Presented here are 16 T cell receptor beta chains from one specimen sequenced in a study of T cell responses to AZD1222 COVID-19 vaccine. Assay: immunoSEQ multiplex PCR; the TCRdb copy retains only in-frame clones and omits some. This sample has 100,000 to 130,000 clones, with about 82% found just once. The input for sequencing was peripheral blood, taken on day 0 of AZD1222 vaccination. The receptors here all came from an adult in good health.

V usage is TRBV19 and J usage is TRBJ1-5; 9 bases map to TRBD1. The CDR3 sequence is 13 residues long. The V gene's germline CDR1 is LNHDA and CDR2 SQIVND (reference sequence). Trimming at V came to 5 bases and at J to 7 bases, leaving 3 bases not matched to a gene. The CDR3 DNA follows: TGTGCCAGTAGTGGGACAGGGAAACAGCCCCAGCATTTT. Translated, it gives CASSGTGKQPQHF.

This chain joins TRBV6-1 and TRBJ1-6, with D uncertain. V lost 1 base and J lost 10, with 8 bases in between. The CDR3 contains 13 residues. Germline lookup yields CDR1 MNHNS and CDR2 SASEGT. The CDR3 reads CASSEGGGSPLHF. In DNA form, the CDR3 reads TGTGCCAGCAGTGAAGGAGGTGGATCACCCCTCCACTTT.

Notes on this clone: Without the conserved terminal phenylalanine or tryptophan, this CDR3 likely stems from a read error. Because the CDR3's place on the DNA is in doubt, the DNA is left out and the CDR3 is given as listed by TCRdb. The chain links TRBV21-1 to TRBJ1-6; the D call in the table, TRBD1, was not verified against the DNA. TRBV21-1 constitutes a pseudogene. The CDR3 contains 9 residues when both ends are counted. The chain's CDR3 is CASKGQGRV.

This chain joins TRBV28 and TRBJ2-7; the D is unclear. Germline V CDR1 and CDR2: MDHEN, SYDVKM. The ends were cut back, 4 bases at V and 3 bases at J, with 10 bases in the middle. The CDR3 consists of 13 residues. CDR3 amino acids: CASSSAPFYEQYF. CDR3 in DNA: TGTGCCAGCAGTTCGGCCCCGTTCTACGAGCAGTACTTC.

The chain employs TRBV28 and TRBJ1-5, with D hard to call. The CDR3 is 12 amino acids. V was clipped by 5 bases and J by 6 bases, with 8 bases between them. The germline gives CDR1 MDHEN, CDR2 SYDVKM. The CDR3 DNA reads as TGTGCCAGCAGTGGTAGGGTTCAGCCCCAGCATTTT. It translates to CASSGRVQPQHF.

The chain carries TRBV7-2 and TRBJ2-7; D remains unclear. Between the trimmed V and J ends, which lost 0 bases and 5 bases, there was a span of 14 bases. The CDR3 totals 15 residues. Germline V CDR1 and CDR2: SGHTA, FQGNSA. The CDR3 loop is CASSLASDSFDEQYF. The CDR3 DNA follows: TGTGCCAGCAGCTTAGCCTCCGATAGTTTCGACGAGCAGTACTTC.

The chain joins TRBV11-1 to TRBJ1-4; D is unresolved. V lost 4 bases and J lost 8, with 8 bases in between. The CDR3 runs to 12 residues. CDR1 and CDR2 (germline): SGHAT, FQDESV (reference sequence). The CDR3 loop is CASSSPGEKLFF. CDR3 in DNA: TGTGCCAGCAGCTCGCCCGGGGAAAAACTGTTTTTT.

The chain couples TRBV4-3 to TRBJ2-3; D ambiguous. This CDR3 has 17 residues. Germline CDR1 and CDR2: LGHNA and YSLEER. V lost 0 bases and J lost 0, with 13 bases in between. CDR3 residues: CASSQEDSRYSTDTQYF. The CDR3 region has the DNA TGCGCCAGCAGCCAAGAAGATAGCCGCTACAGCACAGATACGCAGTATTTT.

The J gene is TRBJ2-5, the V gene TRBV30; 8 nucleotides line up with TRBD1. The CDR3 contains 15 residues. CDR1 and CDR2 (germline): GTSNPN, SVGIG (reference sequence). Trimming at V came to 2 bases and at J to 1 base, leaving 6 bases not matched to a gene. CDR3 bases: TGTGCCTGGAGTACCGGACAGGGTCCCCAAGAGACCCAGTACTTC. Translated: CAWSTGQGPQETQYF. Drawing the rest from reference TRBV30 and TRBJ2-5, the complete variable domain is SQTIHQWPATLVQPVGSPLSLECTVEGTSNPNLYWYRQAAGRGLQLLFYSVGIGQISSEVPQNLSASRPQDRQFILSSKKLLLSDSGFYLCAWSTGQGPQETQYFGPGTRLLVL.

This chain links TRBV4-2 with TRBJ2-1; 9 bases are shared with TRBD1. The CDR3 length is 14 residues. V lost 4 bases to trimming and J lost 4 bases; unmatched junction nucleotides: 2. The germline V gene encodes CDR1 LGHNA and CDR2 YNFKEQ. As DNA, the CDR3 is TGTGCCAGCAGCCCGGGACAGGGATACAATGAGCAGTTCTTC. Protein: CASSPGQGYNEQFF.

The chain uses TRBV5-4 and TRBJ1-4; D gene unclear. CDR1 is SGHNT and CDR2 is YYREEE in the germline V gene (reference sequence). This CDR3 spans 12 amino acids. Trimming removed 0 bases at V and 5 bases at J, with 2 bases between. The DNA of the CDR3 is TGTGCCAGCAGCTTGGGGAATGAAAAACTGTTTTTT. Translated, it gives CASSLGNEKLFF.

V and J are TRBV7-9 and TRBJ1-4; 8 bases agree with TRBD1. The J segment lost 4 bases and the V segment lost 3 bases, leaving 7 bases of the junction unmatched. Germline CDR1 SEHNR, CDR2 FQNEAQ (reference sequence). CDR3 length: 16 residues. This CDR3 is CASSLGQAAGNEKLFF. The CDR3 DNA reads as TGTGCCAGCAGCTTGGGACAGGCGGCGGGTAATGAAAAACTGTTTTTT.

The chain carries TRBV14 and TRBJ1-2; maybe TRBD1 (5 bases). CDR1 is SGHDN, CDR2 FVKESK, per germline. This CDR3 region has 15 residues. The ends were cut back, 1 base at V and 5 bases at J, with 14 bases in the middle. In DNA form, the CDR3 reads TGTGCCAGCAGCCAAGCCTCCGCAGGGAATTATGGCTACACCTTC. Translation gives CASSQASAGNYGYTF.

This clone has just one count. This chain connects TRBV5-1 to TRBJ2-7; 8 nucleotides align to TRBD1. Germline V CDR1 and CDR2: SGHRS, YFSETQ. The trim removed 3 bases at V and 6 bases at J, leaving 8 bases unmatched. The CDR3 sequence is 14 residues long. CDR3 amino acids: CASSWRQGRIEQYF. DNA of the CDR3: TGCGCCAGCAGCTGGAGACAGGGGAGAATCGAGCAGTACTTC.

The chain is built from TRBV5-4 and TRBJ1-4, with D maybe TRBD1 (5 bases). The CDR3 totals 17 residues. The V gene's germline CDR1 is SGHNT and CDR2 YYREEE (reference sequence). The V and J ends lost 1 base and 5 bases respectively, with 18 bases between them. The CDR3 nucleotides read TGTGCCAGCAGCTTGTCCCGCCGGGACGGAAAAAATGAAAAACTGTTTTTT. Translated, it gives CASSLSRRDGKNEKLFF.

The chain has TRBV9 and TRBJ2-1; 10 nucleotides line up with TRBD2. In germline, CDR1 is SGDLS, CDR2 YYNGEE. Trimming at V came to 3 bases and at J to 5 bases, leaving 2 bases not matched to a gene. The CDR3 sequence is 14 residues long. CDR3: CASSALAGDNEQFF. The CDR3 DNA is TGTGCCAGCAGCGCCCTAGCGGGGGACAATGAGCAGTTCTTC.